This T cell receptor (beta chain) was retrieved from a study of blood T cell repertoires in COVID-19. Study-wide background: Sites across the United States, Italy and Spain contributed samples from acute and convalescent COVID-19.

As originally analysed: Reference gene primer amplification gave estimated nucleated cell counts. Generated by immunoSEQ multiplex PCR, the TCRdb table keeps only in-frame clones and is missing some. V and J calls and clone size are as listed in that table; D and trimming were resolved from the DNA. The sample yields fewer than 150,000 clones, almost 85% seen once. The source material was peripheral blood. This receptor was taken from a human donor in a cohort sampled during active COVID-19.

The CDR3: CASSLKGDNSYEQYF. CDR3 nucleotide sequence: TGTGCCAGCAGCTTAAAGGGGGACAACTCCTACGAGCAGTACTTC. The chain recombines TRBV7-9 with TRBJ2-7; D is perhaps TRBD1 (6 bases). This CDR3 spans 15 amino acids. Germline loops: CDR1 SEHNR, CDR2 FQNEAQ (reference sequence). Deletions cut 2 bases from V and 0 bases from J, with 11 bases between.